A selection of T cell receptor beta chains follows, all from one sample in a study of blood T cell repertoires in COVID-19. Generated by immunoSEQ multiplex PCR, the TCRdb table keeps only in-frame clones and is missing some. In the table there are around 46,000 clones, 75% to 90% of which are singletons. Sequenced material: peripheral blood. Source of these receptors: a human donor in a cohort sampled during active COVID-19. The donor label of this sample is uncertain. Each CDR3 is given with its conserved first and last residue. D genes are given only for firm matches. Some rows mark clone size as missing; the rest say once, few, many or name a class of expanded clone.

D: TRBD2; V: TRBV7-9; J: TRBJ2-5; size: NA; CDR3: CASSFLAGRETQYF; DNA: TGTGCCAGCAGCTTCCTAGCGGGGCGGGAGACCCAGTACTTC
D: NA; V: TRBV7-2; J: TRBJ2-2; size: NA; CDR3: CASSVRQVTNTGELFF; DNA: TGTGCCAGCAGCGTAAGACAGGTCACGAACACCGGGGAGCTGTTTTTT
D: TRBD1; V: TRBV5-1; J: TRBJ1-2; size: NA; CDR3: CASSVSGQGDGYTF; DNA: TGCGCCAGCAGCGTATCCGGACAGGGGGATGGCTACACCTTC
D: TRBD1; V: TRBV19; J: TRBJ1-2; size: NA; CDR3: CASSDRDYGYTF; DNA: TGTGCCAGCTCCGACAGGGACTATGGCTACACCTTC
D: NA; V: TRBV12-5; J: TRBJ2-2; size: NA; CDR3: CASGLKGHVGGELFF; DNA: TGTGCTAGTGGTTTGAAGGGACATGTAGGCGGGGAGCTGTTTTTT
D: TRBD1; V: TRBV5-6; J: TRBJ1-4; size: NA; CDR3: CASTDGTGDEKLFF; DNA: TGTGCCAGCACAGACGGGACAGGGGATGAAAAACTGTTTTTT
D: TRBD1; V: TRBV18; J: TRBJ2-5; size: once; CDR3: CASSPRPKGAGETQYF; DNA: TGTGCCAGCTCACCACGACCCAAGGGGGCCGGAGAGACCCAGTACTTC
D: NA; V: TRBV2; J: TRBJ1-3; size: NA; CDR3: CASFFPGRGSLSRNTIYF; DNA: TGTGCCAGCTTTTTCCCAGGAAGGGGGTCCCTCTCTCGGAACACCATATATTTT
D: TRBD1; V: TRBV2; J: TRBJ2-7; size: NA; CDR3: CASSVGPGQGNYEQYF; DNA: TGTGCCAGCAGTGTAGGTCCAGGACAGGGGAACTACGAGCAGTACTTC
D: TRBD2; V: TRBV7-9; J: TRBJ2-3; size: NA; CDR3: CASSLSPTSGDGTDTQYF; DNA: TGTGCCAGCAGCCTCTCACCGACTAGCGGGGATGGCACAGATACGCAGTATTTT
D: TRBD2; V: TRBV7-2; J: TRBJ2-7; size: NA; CDR3: CASSDLPRGVYEQYF; DNA: TGTGCCAGCAGCGACCTCCCCCGGGGGGTCTACGAGCAGTACTTC
D: TRBD2; V: TRBV9; J: TRBJ2-5; size: once; CDR3: CASSPPSGGAIKTQYF; DNA: TGTGCCAGCAGCCCCCCGAGCGGGGGGGCCATAAAGACCCAGTACTTC
D: TRBD1; V: TRBV12-3/TRBV12-4; J: TRBJ1-2; size: few; CDR3: CASRGTGVSYTF; DNA: TGTGCCAGCAGAGGGACAGGGGTGAGCTACACCTTC
D: TRBD1; V: TRBV7-9; J: TRBJ1-5; size: NA; CDR3: CASSLVGDRGNQPQHF; DNA: TGTGCCAGCAGCTTAGTCGGGGACAGGGGAAATCAGCCCCAGCATTTT
D: NA; V: TRBV5-8; J: TRBJ2-1; size: NA; CDR3: CASSFGQGYNEQFF; DNA: TGTGCCAGCAGCTTCGGTCAGGGCTACAATGAGCAGTTCTTC
D: TRBD1; V: TRBV11-2; J: TRBJ2-1; size: NA; CDR3: CASSLTGGKSSYNEQFF; DNA: TGTGCCAGCAGCCTCACAGGGGGAAAAAGCTCCTACAATGAGCAGTTCTTC
D: TRBD1; V: TRBV30; J: TRBJ1-2; size: NA; CDR3: CAWTGTGEDYGYTF; DNA: TGTGCCTGGACCGGGACAGGGGAAGACTATGGCTACACCTTC
D: TRBD2; V: TRBV7-3; J: TRBJ2-1; size: NA; CDR3: CASSSSGDEQFF; DNA: TGTGCCAGCAGCTCTAGCGGGGATGAGCAGTTCTTC
D: TRBD1; V: TRBV9; J: TRBJ2-7; size: NA; CDR3: CASSVGQGFSEQYF; DNA: TGTGCCAGCAGCGTCGGACAGGGGTTCTCCGAGCAGTACTTC
D: NA; V: TRBV27; J: TRBJ1-5; size: few; CDR3: CASSVTPNQPQHF; DNA: TGTGCCAGCAGTGTTACACCGAATCAGCCCCAGCATTTT
D: TRBD1; V: TRBV6-2/TRBV6-3; J: TRBJ1-6; size: few; CDR3: CASSLLDRLTPLHF; DNA: TGTGCCAGCAGTTTATTGGACAGGTTGACTCCCCTCCACTTT
D: TRBD1; V: TRBV5-1; J: TRBJ1-1; size: NA; CDR3: CASSLAGTDTDPTF; DNA: TGCGCCAGCAGCTTGGCTGGGACAGACACTGATCCAACATTT
D: TRBD2; V: TRBV6-5; J: TRBJ2-3; size: NA; CDR3: CASSYLIAGGPDTQYF; DNA: TGTGCCAGCAGTTACCTCATAGCGGGGGGGCCAGATACGCAGTATTTT
D: TRBD2; V: TRBV7-2; J: TRBJ2-2; size: NA; CDR3: CASSLGGTAVGELFF; DNA: TGTGCCAGCAGCTTGGGGGGGACGGCCGTCGGGGAGCTGTTTTTT
D: NA; V: TRBV6-1; J: TRBJ1-2; size: NA; CDR3: CASSESWGRGGYTF; DNA: TGTGCCAGCAGTGAATCGTGGGGCAGGGGAGGCTACACCTTC
D: NA; V: TRBV2; J: TRBJ1-6; size: NA; CDR3: CASSERGSLHF; DNA: TGTGCCAGCAGTGAAAGGGGGTCCCTCCACTTT
D: NA; V: TRBV6-5; J: TRBJ1-1; size: NA; CDR3: CASSYSTVMNTEAFF; DNA: TGTGCCAGCAGTTACTCAACAGTCATGAACACTGAAGCTTTCTTT
D: NA; V: TRBV12-3/TRBV12-4; J: TRBJ1-2; size: few; CDR3: CASSLGAGHGYTF; DNA: TGTGCCAGCAGTTTAGGGGCAGGGCATGGCTACACCTTC
D: TRBD1; V: TRBV5-1; J: TRBJ1-3; size: NA; CDR3: CASNPGQGTGNTIYF; DNA: TGCGCCAGCAACCCGGGACAGGGAACTGGAAACACCATATATTTT
D: TRBD2; V: TRBV9; J: TRBJ2-1; size: once; CDR3: CASSPLAWSGGSVNEQFF; DNA: TGTGCCAGCAGCCCCCTCGCATGGAGCGGGGGCTCCGTCAATGAGCAGTTCTTC
D: NA; V: TRBV5-1; J: TRBJ2-3; size: NA; CDR3: CASSFSRLSTDTQYF; DNA: TGCGCCAGCAGCTTTAGCCGGCTGAGCACAGATACGCAGTATTTT
D: NA; V: TRBV4-3; J: TRBJ1-2; size: NA; CDR3: CASSQDSANYGYTF; DNA: TGCGCCAGCAGCCAAGATTCGGCTAACTATGGCTACACCTTC
D: NA; V: TRBV15; J: TRBJ2-7; size: NA; CDR3: CATSRDRGLTNEYF; DNA: TGTGCCACCAGCAGAGACAGGGGTCTTACCAACGAGTACTTC
D: NA; V: TRBV2; J: TRBJ1-4; size: NA; CDR3: CASRGVSANEKLFF; DNA: TGTGCCAGCAGAGGGGTGTCAGCTAATGAAAAACTGTTTTTT
D: TRBD1; V: TRBV25-1; J: TRBJ2-5; size: NA; CDR3: CASSEEGTGREETQYF; DNA: TGTGCCAGCAGTGAGGAGGGGACAGGAAGGGAAGAGACCCAGTACTTC
D: TRBD2; V: TRBV6-2/TRBV6-3; J: TRBJ2-3; size: NA; CDR3: CASSYVKGRLAGADTQYF; DNA: TGTGCCAGCAGTTACGTTAAAGGGAGGCTAGCGGGGGCAGATACGCAGTATTTT
D: TRBD2; V: TRBV27; J: TRBJ2-3; size: NA; CDR3: CASSPPRSGGTTDTQYF; DNA: TGTGCCAGCAGTCCCCCTCGGAGCGGGGGGACCACAGATACGCAGTATTTT
D: TRBD1; V: TRBV9; J: TRBJ1-2; size: NA; CDR3: CASSVDRGGYGYTF; DNA: TGTGCCAGCAGCGTAGACAGGGGAGGCTATGGCTACACCTTC
D: TRBD1; V: TRBV2; J: TRBJ2-5; size: NA; CDR3: CASREGQGAEETQYF; DNA: TGTGCCAGCAGAGAGGGACAGGGGGCTGAGGAGACCCAGTACTTC
D: TRBD1; V: TRBV9; J: TRBJ2-1; size: NA; CDR3: CASSVEGTGFTVFHEQFF; DNA: TGTGCCAGCAGCGTAGAAGGGACAGGGTTTACGGTGTTCCATGAGCAGTTCTTC
D: TRBD1; V: TRBV7-6; J: TRBJ2-7; size: once; CDR3: CASSSPGQGSYEQYF; DNA: TGTGCCAGCAGCTCACCGGGACAGGGGTCCTACGAGCAGTACTTC
D: NA; V: TRBV27; J: TRBJ2-7; size: NA; CDR3: CASSPTDSYEQYF; DNA: TGTGCCAGCAGCCCGACAGACTCCTACGAGCAGTACTTC
D: NA; V: TRBV11-3; J: TRBJ1-4; size: few; CDR3: CASSLDGFAPPTGEGEKLFF; DNA: TGTGCCAGCAGCTTAGATGGTTTTGCTCCACCGACAGGAGAAGGGGAAAAACTGTTTTTT
D: NA; V: TRBV5-4; J: TRBJ2-1; size: NA; CDR3: CASSWQGNEQFF; DNA: TGTGCCAGCAGCTGGCAGGGGAATGAGCAGTTCTTC
D: TRBD1; V: TRBV30; J: TRBJ1-2; size: NA; CDR3: CAWWTGRYYGYTF; DNA: TGTGCCTGGTGGACAGGACGTTACTATGGCTACACCTTC
D: TRBD1; V: TRBV2; J: TRBJ1-4; size: NA; CDR3: CASSQDRVKEKLFF; DNA: TGTGCCAGCAGCCAGGACAGGGTCAAAGAAAAACTGTTTTTT
D: TRBD2; V: TRBV3-1/TRBV3-2; J: TRBJ2-1; size: NA; CDR3: CASSSRGRGGDEQFF; DNA: TGTGCCAGCAGCTCACGGGGGAGGGGAGGCGATGAGCAGTTCTTC
D: TRBD2; V: TRBV5-1; J: TRBJ2-7; size: NA; CDR3: CASSLGLPGTSGQRGEQYF; DNA: TGCGCCAGCAGCTTGGGGCTCCCTGGAACTAGCGGGCAGAGGGGGGAGCAGTACTTC
D: NA; V: TRBV6-6; J: TRBJ2-2; size: NA; CDR3: CASSLSNTGELFF; DNA: TGTGCCAGCAGTCTATCGAACACCGGGGAGCTGTTTTTT
D: NA; V: TRBV12-3/TRBV12-4; J: TRBJ2-7; size: NA; CDR3: CASSQNYEQYF; DNA: TGTGCCAGCAGCCAGAACTACGAGCAGTACTTC
D: NA; V: TRBV4-3; J: TRBJ2-5; size: NA; CDR3: CASSQGTRQETQYF; DNA: TGCGCCAGCAGCCAAGGTACTCGCCAAGAGACCCAGTACTTC
D: TRBD2; V: TRBV6-6; J: TRBJ2-7; size: NA; CDR3: CASTKSGTSINEQYF; DNA: TGTGCCAGCACCAAATCCGGGACTAGTATCAACGAGCAGTACTTC
D: TRBD2; V: TRBV29-1; J: TRBJ2-1; size: NA; CDR3: CSAEGLAGEYNEQFF; DNA: TGCAGCGCTGAAGGACTAGCGGGGGAGTACAATGAGCAGTTCTTC
D: NA; V: TRBV5-1; J: TRBJ1-1; size: NA; CDR3: CASSSPSGGTEAFF; DNA: TGCGCCAGCAGCAGTCCATCGGGGGGGACTGAAGCTTTCTTT
D: NA; V: TRBV19; J: TRBJ1-5; size: NA; CDR3: CASSKLFRGDQPQHF; DNA: TGTGCCAGTAGTAAGCTTTTCAGGGGAGATCAGCCCCAGCATTTT
D: NA; V: TRBV15; J: TRBJ2-1; size: NA; CDR3: CATRKPPYLEQFF; DNA: TGTGCCACGCGAAAACCTCCTTACCTGGAGCAGTTCTTC
D: NA; V: TRBV5-3; J: TRBJ1-1; size: NA; CDR3: CARSFRSNTEAFF; DNA: TGTGCCAGAAGCTTCCGCAGTAACACTGAAGCTTTCTTT
D: NA; V: TRBV14; J: TRBJ1-2; size: NA; CDR3: CASSQGIHQRSGYTF; DNA: TGTGCCAGCAGCCAAGGCATACACCAGAGGAGTGGCTACACCTTC
D: TRBD1; V: TRBV5-1; J: TRBJ2-7; size: NA; CDR3: CASSFTGGGSYEQYF; DNA: TGCGCCAGCAGCTTTACAGGGGGTGGTTCCTACGAGCAGTACTTC